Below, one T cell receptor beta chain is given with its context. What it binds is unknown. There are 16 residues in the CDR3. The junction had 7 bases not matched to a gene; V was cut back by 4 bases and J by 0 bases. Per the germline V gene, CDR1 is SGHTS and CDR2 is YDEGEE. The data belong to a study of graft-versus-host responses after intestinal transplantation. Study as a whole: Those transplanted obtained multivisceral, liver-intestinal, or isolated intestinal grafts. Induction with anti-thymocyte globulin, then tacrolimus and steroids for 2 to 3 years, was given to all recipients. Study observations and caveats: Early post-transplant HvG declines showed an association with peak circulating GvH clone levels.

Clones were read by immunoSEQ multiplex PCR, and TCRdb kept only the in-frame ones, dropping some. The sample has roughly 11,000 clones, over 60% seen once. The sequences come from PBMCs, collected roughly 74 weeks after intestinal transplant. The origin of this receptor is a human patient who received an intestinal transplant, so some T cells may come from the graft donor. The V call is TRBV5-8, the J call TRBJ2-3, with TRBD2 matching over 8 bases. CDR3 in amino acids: CASSGAGTRSTDTQYF. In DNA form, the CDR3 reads TGTGCCAGCAGCGGAGCCGGGACTAGAAGCACAGATACGCAGTATTTT.